The clone carrying this T cell receptor (beta chain) was seen more than once but under ten times. The antigen is not known. Blood was drawn once from each donor into heparinised tubes. The draws averaged about 0.12 L. The study reverse transcribed the entire isolated RNA, so it sequenced expressed TCRB transcripts. The data were produced by immunoSEQ multiplex PCR, yet TCRdb's version contains in-frame clones alone and is incomplete. The sample consists of 300,000 to 450,000 clones, over 8.5% of them appearing once. This sample stems from a study of beta chain features in type 1 diabetes. Study overall: No age, gender or cell yield differences were seen between patients and healthy donors.

Study-level results: VDJ junctions from type 1 diabetes patients carried fewer insertions and larger deletions. Significant though moderate, a shortening of TCRB CDR3s appeared in all four CD4+ subsets of Type 1 diabetes patients. Researchers cautioned that cDNA sequencing could over-represent cells with high TCR expression.

The CDR3 contains 13 residues. The ends were cut back, 4 bases at V and 3 bases at J, with 10 bases in the middle. From germline, CDR1 is WNHNN and CDR2 SYGVQD (reference sequence). V and J are TRBV10-1 and TRBJ2-7, with a weak D call TRBD2 (5 bases). The specimen sequenced was central memory CD4+ T cells from blood. The sequence came from a man younger than 40 with type 1 diabetes. The CDR3 loop reads CASSVSAGYEQYF. Here the CDR3 DNA reads TGCGCCAGCAGTGTCTCGGCGGGCTACGAGCAGTACTTC.